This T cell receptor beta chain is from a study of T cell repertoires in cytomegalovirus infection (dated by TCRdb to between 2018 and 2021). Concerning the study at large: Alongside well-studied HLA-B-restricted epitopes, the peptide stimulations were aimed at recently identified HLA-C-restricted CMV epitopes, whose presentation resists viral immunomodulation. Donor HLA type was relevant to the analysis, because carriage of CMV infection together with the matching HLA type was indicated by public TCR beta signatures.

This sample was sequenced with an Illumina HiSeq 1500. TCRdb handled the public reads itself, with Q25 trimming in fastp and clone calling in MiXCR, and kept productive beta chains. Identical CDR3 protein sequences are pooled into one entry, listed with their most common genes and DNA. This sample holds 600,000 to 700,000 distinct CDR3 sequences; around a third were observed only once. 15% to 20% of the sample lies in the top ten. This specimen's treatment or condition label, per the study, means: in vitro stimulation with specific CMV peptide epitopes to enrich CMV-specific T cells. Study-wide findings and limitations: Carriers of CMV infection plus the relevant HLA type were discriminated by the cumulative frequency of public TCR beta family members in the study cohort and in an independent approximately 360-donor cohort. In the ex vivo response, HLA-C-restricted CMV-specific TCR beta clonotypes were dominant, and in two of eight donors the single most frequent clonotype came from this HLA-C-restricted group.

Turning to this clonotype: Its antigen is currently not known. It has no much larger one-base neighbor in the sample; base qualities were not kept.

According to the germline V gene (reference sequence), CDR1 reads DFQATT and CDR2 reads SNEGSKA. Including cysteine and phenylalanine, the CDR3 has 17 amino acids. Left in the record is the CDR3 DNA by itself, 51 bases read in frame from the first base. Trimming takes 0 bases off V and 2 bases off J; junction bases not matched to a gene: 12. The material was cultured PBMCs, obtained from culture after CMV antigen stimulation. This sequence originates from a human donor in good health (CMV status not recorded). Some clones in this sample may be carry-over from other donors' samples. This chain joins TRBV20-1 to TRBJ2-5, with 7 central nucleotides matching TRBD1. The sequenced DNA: TGCAGTGCTAGAGATTTCGTACGAGGACAGGCGCAAGAGACCCAGTACTTC. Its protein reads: CSARDFVRGQAQETQYF.